This is a list of T cell receptor beta chains from one sample in a study of cytomegalovirus exposure and HLA in healthy donors. Measured with immunoSEQ multiplex PCR; TCRdb has only the in-frame clones, and not every one. The sample lists around 130,000 clones, about 75% occurring once. What was sequenced was PBMCs. Source of these receptors: a woman in her thirties or forties in good health and CMV-seropositive. Each CDR3 is given with its conserved first and last residue. The D gene is left open where the match is weak. Where a row states a size, it is once, few, many or the class of an expanded clone; other rows omit it.

>TRBD1|TRBV5-4|.|TRBJ2-6
TGTGCCAGCAGCTTGGGGAGCGGACAGGGAGTCTCTGGGGCCAACGTCCTGACTTTC
CASSLGSGQGVSGANVLTF
>.|TRBV9|.|TRBJ1-2
TGTGCCAGCAGCGTAGGGACTGACTATGGCTACACCTTC
CASSVGTDYGYTF
>TRBD2|TRBV19|few|TRBJ2-5
TGTGCCAGTAGTATCCTCGGACTAGAAGAGACCCAGTACTTC
CASSILGLEETQYF
>.|TRBV11-3|many|TRBJ2-7
TGTGCCAGCAGCTTGGGGGGATCCTACGAGCAGTACTTC
CASSLGGSYEQYF
>TRBD1|TRBV30|.|TRBJ2-7
TGTGCCTGGAGTGTAGGGACAGGCCCCAACTTC
CAWSVGTGPNF
>.|TRBV28|.|TRBJ1-5
TGTGCCAGCCTTTACGGTGGCCCTCCGGGAGACAATCAGCCCCAGCATTTT
CASLYGGPPGDNQPQHF
>.|TRBV29-1|.|TRBJ2-1
TGCAGCGTTGAGTCAGTCGGGGGTGGGGATGAGCAGTTCTTC
CSVESVGGGDEQFF
>TRBD1|TRBV12-5|.|TRBJ1-2
TGTGCTAGTGGTTTGACCAGGGGGGCCATCTATGGCTACACCTTC
CASGLTRGAIYGYTF
>.|TRBV10-3|.|TRBJ1-1
TGTGCCATCTCCCGGGGGGGGGACACTGAAGCTTTCTTT
CAISRGGDTEAFF
>TRBD2|TRBV6-6|.|TRBJ2-7
TGTGCCAGCAGGAATTCGGGGGGGGGACACTACGAGCAGTACTTC
CASRNSGGGHYEQYF
>.|TRBV6-5|once|TRBJ2-7
TGTGCCAGCAGTCCCGGCTGGGACTCCTCCTACGAGCAGTACTTC
CASSPGWDSSYEQYF
>.|TRBV29-1|.|TRBJ2-3
TGCAGCGTTGCCCCAGGGGCAAGCACAGATACGCAGTATTTT
CSVAPGASTDTQYF
>TRBD2|TRBV9|.|TRBJ2-5
TGTGCCAGCAGCGCTCCGGGACTAGCGAGGGAGACCCAGTACTTC
CASSAPGLARETQYF
>TRBD2|TRBV28|.|TRBJ2-7
TGTGCCCGCCGGGGGGCCTCCGGGACTAGCGGGAGGTACGAGCAGTACTTC
CARRGASGTSGRYEQYF
>TRBD2|TRBV30|few|TRBJ2-7
TGTGCCTGGACTAGCGGGAGGGCCTTCGATTCTTTCGGCGAGCAGTACTTC
CAWTSGRAFDSFGEQYF
>TRBD1|TRBV27|.|TRBJ2-2
TGTGCCAGCAGCGGAGACAGGGACACCGGGGAGCTGTTTTTT
CASSGDRDTGELFF
>.|TRBV30|.|TRBJ2-5
TGTGCCTGGAGTGTAGATTCGGGACTCCCCCAAGAGACCCAGTACTTC
CAWSVDSGLPQETQYF
>TRBD1|TRBV27|.|TRBJ1-5
TGTGCCAGCAGTTTATCGGGGACAGAGAATCAGCCCCAGCATTTT
CASSLSGTENQPQHF
>TRBD2|TRBV2|once|TRBJ2-1
TGTGCCAGCAGCGGGGCTAGCGGGAGGACCCACAATGAGCAGTTCTTC
CASSGASGRTHNEQFF
>.|TRBV4-3|.|TRBJ2-2
TGCGCCAGCCGATTAGCGGAAGAAAACACCGGGGAGCTGTTTTTT
CASRLAEENTGELFF
>.|TRBV2|.|TRBJ2-6
TGTGCCAGCAGGGGAACAGGGTCTACTGGGGCCAACGTCCTGACTTTC
CASRGTGSTGANVLTF
>.|TRBV6-1|.|TRBJ1-2
TGTGCCAGCAACAGGGACGACTATGGCTACACCTTC
CASNRDDYGYTF
>TRBD1|TRBV19|few|TRBJ1-1
TGTGCCACCAACCAGGGGGGATTGAACACTGAAGCTTTCTTT
CATNQGGLNTEAFF
>.|TRBV7-3|.|TRBJ2-5
TGTGCCAGCAGCATCGACAGAGAAGAGACCCAGTACTTC
CASSIDREETQYF
>TRBD1|TRBV6-5|once|TRBJ2-1
TGTGCCAGCAGTTACCAGGGACAGTACAATGAGCAGTTCTTC
CASSYQGQYNEQFF
>.|TRBV29-1|.|TRBJ1-2
TGCAGCGTTTGGGGTGGAGGACTCTATGGCTACACCTTC
CSVWGGGLYGYTF
>.|TRBV30|.|TRBJ1-3
TGTGCAGGGAGGTTAGGGGAAAGTGGAAACACCATATATTTT
CAGRLGESGNTIYF
>.|TRBV30|.|TRBJ1-2
TGTGCCTGGAGGGAGGGAGTGAACTATGGCTACACCTTC
CAWREGVNYGYTF
>TRBD1|TRBV6-6|.|TRBJ1-6
TGTGCCAGCAGCCTGGGACAGCATAATTCACCCCTCCACTTT
CASSLGQHNSPLHF
>.|TRBV9|few|TRBJ2-1
TGTGCCAGCAGCGTAGGTTCTAGCCCGGGTCACAATGAGCAGTTCTTC
CASSVGSSPGHNEQFF
>.|TRBV6-1|.|TRBJ1-4
TGTGCCAGCATCCGTGACAGACATGAAAAACTGTTTTTT
CASIRDRHEKLFF
>TRBD2|TRBV7-9|.|TRBJ2-7
TGTGCAAGCAGCGGGGGGAGCTCCTACGAGCAGTACTTC
CASSGGSSYEQYF
>.|TRBV5-6|.|TRBJ1-2
TGTGCCAGCAGCTTGGAGGAGATTGGTGGCTACACCTTC
CASSLEEIGGYTF
>TRBD1|TRBV30|few|TRBJ1-2
TGTGCCTGGAAGGCAGGGGGGCCCATGCTAAACTATGGCTACACCTTC
CAWKAGGPMLNYGYTF
>.|TRBV7-9|.|TRBJ2-1
TGTGCCAGCAGTAAACGGAGACTAGTAATTGTTTGGAATGAGCAGTTCTTC
CASSKRRLVIVWNEQFF
>.|TRBV6-6|few|TRBJ1-2
TGTGCCAGCACCCCAGACTATGGCTACACCTTC
CASTPDYGYTF
>.|TRBV5-8|.|TRBJ2-1
TGTGCCAGCAGCTTCACCCAGGGGTCGGGTAATGAGCAGTTCTTC
CASSFTQGSGNEQFF
>.|TRBV7-3|.|TRBJ2-3
TGTGCCAGCAGCCCGGACTCTTACACAGATACGCAGTATTTT
CASSPDSYTDTQYF
>.|TRBV6-1|.|TRBJ2-3
TGTGCCAGCAGTGACTGGAGGTACGCAGATACGCAGTATTTT
CASSDWRYADTQYF
>.|TRBV28|.|TRBJ1-1
TGTGCCAGCGGACTTTTGAACACTGAAGCTTTCTTT
CASGLLNTEAFF
>.|TRBV27|.|TRBJ2-5
TGTGCCAGCAGTTTATTAGGAGGAAGAGAGACCCAGTACTTC
CASSLLGGRETQYF
>.|TRBV6-6|few|TRBJ2-7
TGTGCCAGCAGTCCGGTAAACGAGCAGTACTTC
CASSPVNEQYF
>TRBD2|TRBV6-1|.|TRBJ2-1
TGTGCCAGCAGTGAAACCCAACTAGCGAGGGTCAATGAGCAGTTCTTC
CASSETQLARVNEQFF
>.|TRBV7-6|few|TRBJ2-7
TGTGCCAGCAGCTTAGCGCAGAGGTCCTACGAGCAGTACTTC
CASSLAQRSYEQYF
>TRBD2|TRBV28|.|TRBJ2-7
TGTGCCAGCAGTAGAAGCGGGGCCGGTTACGAGCAGTACTTC
CASSRSGAGYEQYF
>.|TRBV5-4|.|TRBJ1-1
TGTGCCAGCAGCCCTTCGGACACTGTGAACACTGAAGCTTTCTTT
CASSPSDTVNTEAFF
>TRBD1|TRBV19|.|TRBJ2-7
TGTGCCAGCAAAAGGACAGGGGAAGCCTACGAGCAGTACTTC
CASKRTGEAYEQYF
>.|TRBV4-1|.|TRBJ2-7
TGCGCCAGCAGCCAAGATGGCGGGGCCACCTACGAGCAGTACTTC
CASSQDGGATYEQYF
>TRBD2|TRBV7-8|.|TRBJ2-1
TGTGCCAGCAGCTCGAGACTAGCGGGGGGTTATAGCTCCTACAATGAGCAGTTCTTC
CASSSRLAGGYSSYNEQFF
>.|TRBV19|few|TRBJ2-5
TGTGCCAGTAGTATAGGAGGGGGGGCTGAGACCCAGTACTTC
CASSIGGGAETQYF
>.|TRBV14|.|TRBJ2-7
TGTGCCAGCAGCCGGGGCGGCAGGGGACGTTCTAACGAGCAGTACTTC
CASSRGGRGRSNEQYF
>.|TRBV7-3|few|TRBJ2-1
TGTGCCAGCAGCATAGCGCTAAACAATGAGCAGTTCTTC
CASSIALNNEQFF
>TRBD2|TRBV28|once|TRBJ2-2
TGTGCCAGCAGTCCGCGGGGGGCATCGAACACCGGGGAGCTGTTTTTT
CASSPRGASNTGELFF
>TRBD1|TRBV7-9|few|TRBJ2-7
TGTGCCAGCACCGTTGGACAGGCCTACGAGCAGTACTTC
CASTVGQAYEQYF
>.|TRBV6-1|.|TRBJ1-2
TGTGCCAGCGGCGGGGGGGCGAGCTATGGCTACACCTTC
CASGGGASYGYTF
>.|TRBV4-3|.|TRBJ2-2
TGCGCCAGCAGCCAAGACGCGGGACTGAGCACCGGGGAGCTGTTTTTT
CASSQDAGLSTGELFF
>TRBD2|TRBV27|few|TRBJ2-3
TGTGCCAGCAGGAGACTAGCGGGATTCACAGATACGCAGTATTTT
CASRRLAGFTDTQYF
>.|TRBV19|.|TRBJ1-1
TGTGCCAGTAGTATAGTAGGGGGGGGTACTGAAGCTTTCTTT
CASSIVGGGTEAFF
>TRBD2|TRBV18|.|TRBJ2-2
TGTGCCAGCTCACCCTTTAGCGGGGCGAACACCGGGGAGCTGTTTTTT
CASSPFSGANTGELFF
>.|TRBV13|.|TRBJ2-5
TGTGCCAGCAGCCTCTCATTACAGGCCCTGGGCCAAAAAGAGACCCAGTACTTC
CASSLSLQALGQKETQYF